The 14 T cell receptor beta chains presented below share a single source sample, sequenced in a study of identical twins. MiXCR was run by TCRdb on the 5' RACE reads, yielding one entry per CDR3 protein. Among about 530,000 distinct CDR3 sequences, about 22% were seen once, and the ten largest hold approximately 0.5%. This sample was also put to use in a study of yellow fever vaccine responses in identical twins.

Material for sequencing was CD4+ T cells sorted from blood. The receptors derive from a woman aged 18-29 years in good health.

The chain has TRBV25-1 and TRBJ2-7, with a possible D match to TRBD2 (6 bases). The V end was cut by 10 bases, the J end by 2 bases, with 24 bases between. The CDR3 contains 16 residues. The germline V gene has CDR1 MGHDK and CDR2 SYGVNS. The CDR3 region is CATLRDGGSGAYEQYF. The CDR3 DNA reads as TGTGCCACCCTACGGGATGGGGGTTCGGGGGCCTACGAGCAGTACTTC.

This clonotype was counted only a few times. The V call is TRBV12-3 or TRBV12-4, the J call TRBJ1-1; no reliable D call. V was cut by 3 bases and J by 0 bases, with 8 bases left in between. The CDR3 consists of 14 residues. CDR3 protein: CASSFRAMNTEAFF. DNA for the CDR3: TGTGCCAGCAGTTTTAGGGCCATGAACACTGAAGCTTTCTTT.

CDR3 coding DNA: TGTGCCAGCAGTGCGGGGAGAGGGTTTAGGAATCAGCCCCAGCATTTT. Its translation: CASSAGRGFRNQPQHF. The chain links TRBV6-1 to TRBJ1-5; D uncertain. The V and J ends lost 4 bases and 4 bases respectively, with 17 bases between them. This CDR3 contains 16 residues. The germline CDR1 and CDR2 sequences are MNHNS and SASEGT.

This clonotype has only a few counts. The genes are TRBV24-1 and TRBJ2-3; TRBD1 is a possible D gene (5 bases). Germline V lookup: CDR1 KGHDR, CDR2 SFDVKD. CDR3 length: 16 amino acids. The germline V and J ends were trimmed by 3 bases and 0 bases, with 12 bases remaining between them. The CDR3 spells CATSDAPGWSTDTQYF. CDR3 DNA: TGTGCCACCAGTGATGCCCCAGGGTGGAGCACAGATACGCAGTATTTT.

The chain has TRBV7-9 and TRBJ1-1; D gene uncertain. V was trimmed by 1 base and J by 6 bases, leaving 6 bases between them. The CDR3 has 12 amino acids. Germline CDR1 SEHNR, CDR2 FQNEAQ (reference sequence). DNA for the CDR3: TGTGCCAGCAGCTTAGTGGCCGCTGAAGCTTTCTTT. Its protein is CASSLVAAEAFF.

The chain recombines TRBV12-3 or TRBV12-4 with TRBJ1-5, with unresolved D. The V and J ends lost 3 bases and 7 bases respectively, with 16 bases between them. CDR3 size: 15 residues. The CDR3 DNA reads as TGTGCCAGCAGTTTGGATGACCGCGTAGGACAGCCCCAGCATTTT. This sequence encodes CASSLDDRVGQPQHF.

Only a few counts were recorded for this clonotype. The chain carries TRBV9 and TRBJ2-1, with D unresolved. V was cut by 0 bases and J by 0 bases, with 10 bases left in between. The CDR3 has 16 amino acids. Germline V lookup: CDR1 SGDLS, CDR2 YYNGEE. The CDR3 reads CASSVASPVSYNEQFF. DNA of the CDR3: TGTGCCAGCAGCGTAGCTTCTCCGGTCTCCTACAATGAGCAGTTCTTC.

This sequence joins TRBV6-1 and TRBJ2-4; 8 bases agree with TRBD2. Germline-derived CDR1 and CDR2 are MNHNS and SASEGT. The CDR3 is made up of 15 amino acids. V gave up 5 bases and J gave up 0 bases; unmatched junction bases: 3. Written as DNA, the CDR3 is TGTGCCAGCAGTCCGGGGGGGCCAGCCAAAAACATTCAGTACTTC. It yields the protein CASSPGGPAKNIQYF.

This clonotype was counted only a few times. The V and J genes are TRBV7-2 and TRBJ2-7; no clear D. The germline CDR1 and CDR2 sequences are SGHTA and FQGNSA. The CDR3 has 13 amino acids. The V end lost 3 bases, the J end lost 4 bases, and 10 bases lay between the germline ends. CDR3 region: CASSLGLGYEQYV. CDR3 bases: TGTGCCAGCAGCTTGGGCTTGGGGTACGAGCAGTACGTC.

V is TRBV5-1 and J is TRBJ2-7; D not certain. Germline values: CDR1 SGHRS, CDR2 YFSETQ. The length of the CDR3 is 15 residues. V was trimmed by 4 bases and J by 2 bases, leaving 16 bases between them. The CDR3, as DNA: TGCGCCAGCAGCAGTGTCGGACGCGAAACCTACGAGCAGTACTTC. It specifies CASSSVGRETYEQYF.

This clonotype has more than one count but fewer than ten. This chain joins TRBV12-3 or TRBV12-4 and TRBJ1-5; 8 positions agree with TRBD1. V lost 6 bases to trimming and J lost 4 bases; unmatched junction nucleotides: 8. This CDR3 spans 15 amino acids. CDR3 nucleotides: TGTGCCAGCAGCCAGGGGGCCAGTACAAATCAGCCCCAGCATTTT. Translation: CASSQGASTNQPQHF.

This clonotype was counted only a few times. This chain's CDR3 is CASSHGLSNTGELFF. The CDR3 DNA is TGCGCCAGCAGCCACGGACTTTCGAACACCGGGGAGCTGTTTTTT. The genes are TRBV5-1 and TRBJ2-2; D possibly corresponds to TRBD2 (5 bases). Germline V gene sequence: CDR1 SGHRS, CDR2 YFSETQ. The CDR3 loop spans 15 amino acids. V gave up 4 bases and J gave up 0 bases, with 10 bases separating them.

This clonotype showed up just a few times. This chain uses TRBV28 with TRBJ2-4; D gene ambiguous. The CDR3 contains 12 residues. Trimming shortened V by 6 bases and J by 7 bases, and 10 bases separated the two germline ends. In germline, CDR1 is MDHEN, CDR2 SYDVKM. CDR3 sequence reads: CASRASPNIQYF. The CDR3 DNA is TGTGCCAGCAGAGCCAGCCCCAACATTCAGTACTTC.

The V gene is TRBV5-6, the J gene TRBJ1-2, with TRBD1 matching over 8 bases. Germline values: CDR1 SGHDT, CDR2 YYEEEE. The CDR3 is 13 residues long. Trimming at V came to 4 bases and at J to 7 bases, leaving 6 bases not matched to a gene. The DNA for the CDR3 is TGTGCCAGCAGCGGACAGGGCGGAATTGGCTACACCTTC. It translates to CASSGQGGIGYTF.